The following is a T cell receptor beta chain sequence with its context. Its antigen is not identified. The sample belongs to a study of type 1 regulatory T cells. As for the study in general: An in vitro protocol generated T-allo10, a Tr1-enriched, alloantigen-specific CD4 T cell product.

T-allo10 cells from the graft donor were described as anergic, host-alloantigen-specific, and alloantigen-specific suppressors. TCRdb fed the reads into MiXCR, producing one record per CDR3 protein. The repertoire has 60,000 to 70,000 distinct CDR3 sequences, about 69% of them found once; the top ten carry 7.6%. Looked up from germline, CDR1 is DFQATT and CDR2 is SNEGSKA (reference sequence). The CDR3 has 12 amino acids. This chain connects TRBV20-1 to TRBJ1-2; no clear D. Sequences were obtained from cultured T cells, either the whole culture or a sorted T cell fraction (not recorded which). Documented subset: Tr1-enriched cell product generated in vitro against host alloantigens. The source of this sequence is a human donor in good health. The CDR3 DNA sequence: TGCAGCGCAATGAGGCCTAACTATGGCTACACCTTC. This encodes CSAMRPNYGYTF.